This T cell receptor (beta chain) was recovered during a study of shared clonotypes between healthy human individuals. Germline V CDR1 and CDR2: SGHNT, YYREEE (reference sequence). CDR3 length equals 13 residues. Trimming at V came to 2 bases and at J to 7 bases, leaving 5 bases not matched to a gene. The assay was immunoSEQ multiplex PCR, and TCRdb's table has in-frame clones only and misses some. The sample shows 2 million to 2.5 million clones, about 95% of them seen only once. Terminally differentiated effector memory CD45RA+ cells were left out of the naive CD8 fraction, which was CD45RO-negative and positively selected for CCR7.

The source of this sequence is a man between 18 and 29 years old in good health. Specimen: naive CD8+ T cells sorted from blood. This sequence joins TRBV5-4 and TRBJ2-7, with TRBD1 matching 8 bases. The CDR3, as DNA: TGTGCCAGCAGCTTCGGGACAGGTCAGGAGCAGTACTTC. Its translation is CASSFGTGQEQYF. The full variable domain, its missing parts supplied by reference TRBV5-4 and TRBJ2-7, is ETGVTQSPTHLIKTRGQQVTLRCSSQSGHNTVSWYQQALGQGPQFIFQYYREEENGRGNFPPRFSGLQFPNYSSELNVNALELDDSALYLCASSFGTGQEQYFGPGTRLTVT.